Presented here are 25 T cell receptor beta chains from one specimen sequenced in a study of post-analysis software for immune sequencing data. Study-level findings and limits: Controls had lower frequencies than patients of about 5 TRBV segments, which included TRBV5-6, TRBV5-1 and TRBV20-1.

The library was made from cDNA and included unique molecular identifiers. TCRdb re-analysed the PCR reads in MiXCR, keeping a single row per CDR3 protein. The sample shows approximately 570,000 distinct CDR3 sequences, 44% of them seen only once. These TCRs are of unknown antigen specificity. Sequencing was done on a sample of blood. The source of these receptors is a girl aged 5-17 years with multiple sclerosis.

This clonotype occurred a few times. The CDR3 is CATSENYGGSDYGYTF. In DNA, the CDR3 is TGTGCCACCAGTGAAAATTATGGTGGTTCCGACTATGGCTACACCTTC. V is TRBV24-1 and J is TRBJ1-2, with no clear D. Trimming shortened V by 4 bases and J by 3 bases, and 17 bases separated the two germline ends. This CDR3 has 16 amino acids. The germline CDR1 and CDR2 sequences are KGHDR and SFDVKD.

The sample holds a few counts of this clonotype. The CDR3 loop is CASSPPKGPPTQYF. The CDR3 DNA reads as TGTGCCAGCAGTCCGCCTAAGGGCCCGCCGACCCAGTACTTC. The chain carries TRBV12-3 or TRBV12-4 and TRBJ2-5; no clear D. The CDR3 covers 14 residues. Trimming cost V 5 bases and J 7 bases, with 17 bases left between them.

The rearrangement uses TRBV5-6 and TRBJ2-7; 7 bases match TRBD2. The J call may be incorrect, as the DNA end agrees better with TRBJ2-5. The CDR3 has 16 residues. Germline CDR1 is SGHDT and CDR2 is YYEEEE. CDR3 protein: CASSLGLGSTKETQYF. DNA of the CDR3: TGTGCCAGCAGCTTAGGACTAGGGAGCACTAAAGAGACCCAGTACTTC.

The rearrangement links TRBV6-5 to TRBJ1-2; D gene unclear. Per the germline V gene, CDR1 is MNHEY and CDR2 is SVGAGI. Trimming took off 4 bases at V and 8 bases at J, with 17 bases between the two ends. The CDR3 length is 14 residues. In nucleotides, the CDR3 is TGTGCCAGCAGTTCTCAACCGGGCAACGCCGGCTACACCTTC. Encoded protein: CASSSQPGNAGYTF.

CDR3 coding DNA: TGCAGTGCTAGTAAGCAGGGAACTGGAAACACCATATATTTT. Its translation is CSASKQGTGNTIYF. The rearrangement links TRBV20-1 to TRBJ1-3, with a tentative D call TRBD1 (5 bases). CDR1 is DFQATT and CDR2 is SNEGSKA in the germline V gene (reference sequence). The V end lost 3 bases, the J end lost 2 bases, and 11 bases lay between the germline ends. This CDR3 region has 14 residues.

A word on this clonotype: At one boundary the junction diverges from the germline segment, which might be a read error. CDR3 DNA sequence: TGTGCCAGCAGCCCTCCGGGGGCACGTGAAACTTTCTTT. The encoded protein is CASSPPGARETFF. This chain connects TRBV12-3 or TRBV12-4 to TRBJ1-1; D may be TRBD1 (6 bases). The CDR3 runs to 13 residues.

This clonotype was seen a handful of times. This chain uses TRBV29-1 with TRBJ2-7; the match to TRBD1 covers 12 bases. Germline-derived CDR1 and CDR2 are SQVTM and ANQGSEA. This CDR3 contains 14 residues. V trimming: 7 bases; J trimming: 6 bases; junction bases outside the gene matches: 10. The CDR3 here is CSADSGTGGSEQYF. The DNA of the CDR3 is TGCAGCGCCGACTCGGGGACAGGGGGCTCCGAGCAGTACTTC.

This clonotype was found a few times. The rearrangement uses TRBV7-9 and TRBJ1-2; maybe TRBD1 (5 bases). The CDR3 sequence is 13 residues long. Per germline, CDR1 SEHNR and CDR2 FQNEAQ (reference sequence). Trimming took off 3 bases at V and 3 bases at J, with 8 bases between the two ends. The DNA of the CDR3 is TGTGCCAGCAGCTTTGGGGCAGACTATGGCTACACCTTC. Protein: CASSFGADYGYTF.

This clonotype was seen a single time. The gene calls are TRBV4-2 and TRBJ2-5; no clear D gene. The CDR3 loop spans 14 amino acids. V dropped 0 bases and J dropped 2 bases, with 7 bases sitting between them. CDR1 and CDR2 from the germline V gene are LGHNA and YNFKEQ. This CDR3 reads CASSQEWLQETQYF. The CDR3 coding sequence is TGTGCCAGCAGCCAAGAATGGCTACAAGAGACCCAGTACTTC.

This chain connects TRBV6-6 to TRBJ1-2; TRBD1 aligns across 10 bases. The CDR3 runs 16 residues. Unmatched junction bases numbered 8, after V lost 6 bases and J lost 1 base. Per germline, CDR1 MNHNY and CDR2 SVGAGI (reference sequence). CDR3 protein: CASREWTGGVNYGYTF. DNA for the CDR3: TGTGCCAGCAGGGAGTGGACAGGGGGAGTTAACTATGGCTACACCTTC.

The V call is TRBV27, the J call TRBJ2-7; weak D call: TRBD1 (5 bases). The CDR3 covers 15 residues. Trimming pared 0 bases from V and 2 bases from J, leaving 11 bases between. Per germline, CDR1 MNHEY and CDR2 SMNVEV (reference sequence). The CDR3 loop reads CASSLSQGSAYEQYF. In nucleotides, the CDR3 is TGTGCCAGCAGTTTATCCCAGGGATCGGCCTACGAGCAGTACTTC.

The rearrangement joins TRBV25-1 to TRBJ2-3; D is unclear. V lost 6 bases and J 0 bases, leaving 7 bases between the germline ends. This CDR3 has 13 amino acids. Germline CDR1 is MGHDK and CDR2 is SYGVNS. CDR3 protein: CASRRKSTDTQYF. As DNA, the CDR3 is TGTGCCAGCAGACGGAAAAGCACAGATACGCAGTATTTT.

This clonotype was counted between two and nine times. The chain links TRBV5-1 to TRBJ2-1; no reliable D call. Per the germline V gene, CDR1 is SGHRS and CDR2 is YFSETQ. CDR3 length equals 12 residues. Trimming took 2 bases from V and 7 from J, leaving 7 bases between them. The chain's CDR3 is CASSLVMNEQFF. DNA of the CDR3: TGCGCCAGCAGCTTAGTGATGAATGAGCAGTTCTTC. The variable domain in full, with the rest retrieved from reference TRBV5-1 and TRBJ2-1, is KAGVTQTPRYLIKTRGQQVTLSCSPISGHRSVSWYQQTPGQGLQFLFEYFSETQRNKGNFPGRFSGRQFSNSRSEMNVSTLELGDSALYLCASSLVMNEQFFGPGTRLTVL.

The rearrangement uses TRBV3-1 and TRBJ2-1; a weak D match, TRBD2 (6 bases). The CDR3 runs 17 residues. Germline V gene sequence: CDR1 LGHDT, CDR2 YNNKEL (reference sequence). The V end lost 4 bases, the J end lost 4 bases, and 20 bases lay between the germline ends. CDR3 in amino acids: CASSLWRAFKPYNEQFF. The CDR3 region has the DNA TGTGCCAGCAGCCTTTGGAGGGCCTTTAAACCTTACAATGAGCAGTTCTTC.

This clonotype appeared a few times. The chain uses TRBV6-6 and TRBJ2-3; no definite D call. V lost 2 bases, J lost 1 base, and 7 bases lay in between. The CDR3 covers 14 residues. The germline V gene has CDR1 MNHNY and CDR2 SVGAGI (reference sequence). The CDR3 loop reads CASSYDSGTDTQYF. Here the CDR3 DNA reads TGTGCCAGCAGTTACGATTCGGGCACAGATACGCAGTATTTT.

This clonotype was observed a handful of times. The rearrangement uses TRBV29-1 and TRBJ2-5, with D possibly TRBD1 on 6 matching bases. V gave up 6 bases and J gave up 0 bases, with 8 bases separating them. The CDR3 is 12 amino acids. Germline V gene lookup returns CDR1 SQVTM and CDR2 ANQGSEA. CDR3 amino acids: CSVNRDQETQYF. CDR3 bases: TGCAGCGTCAACAGGGACCAAGAGACCCAGTACTTC.

This clonotype was seen just once. V is TRBV7-2 and J is TRBJ1-2, with 7 bases lining up with TRBD1. The V gene's germline CDR1 is SGHTA and CDR2 FQGNSA. CDR3 length: 15 residues. V shed 0 bases and J 1 base; nucleotides not matched to a gene: 2. The CDR3 DNA follows: TGTGCCAGCAGCTTAGCGGGACAGCTTAACTATGGCTACACCTTC. Amino acids: CASSLAGQLNYGYTF.

The rearrangement joins TRBV12-3 or TRBV12-4 to TRBJ1-2, with D maybe TRBD1 (6 bases). This CDR3 has 14 residues. With 3 bases removed from V and 4 bases from J, the gap between germline ends came to 12 bases. CDR3 amino acids: CASSFGGRGYGYTF. The CDR3 nucleotides read TGTGCCAGCAGTTTCGGGGGGCGCGGCTATGGCTACACCTTC.

V gene TRBV10-3 combines with J gene TRBJ2-1; a weak D match, TRBD2 (6 bases). The CDR3 covers 14 residues. V was cut by 8 bases and J by 2 bases, with 13 bases left in between. Germline-derived CDR1 and CDR2 are ENHRY and SYGVKD. For the CDR3, the DNA is TGTGCCATCCTGGGGGGTCGAACCTACAATGAGCAGTTCTTC. Residues: CAILGGRTYNEQFF.

The chain links TRBV6-2 or TRBV6-3 to TRBJ2-7; 9 bases agree with TRBD1. CDR3 size: 14 residues. The trim removed 5 bases at V and 5 bases at J, leaving 7 bases unmatched. CDR1 and CDR2 from the germline V gene are MNHEY and SVGEGT. For the CDR3, the DNA is TGTGCCAGCAGTAGGGACAGGGTATCGGACGAGCAGTACTTC. Protein sequence: CASSRDRVSDEQYF.

This clonotype has a handful of counts. This rearrangement joins TRBV29-1 to TRBJ2-1, with 7 bases that match TRBD1. CDR3 length: 13 amino acids. The germline V gene has CDR1 SQVTM and CDR2 ANQGSEA. With V trimmed by 0 bases and J by 8 bases, 4 bases remained unmatched. CDR3 protein: CSVEDSQGDEQFF. The CDR3 nucleotides are TGCAGCGTTGAAGATTCCCAGGGGGATGAGCAGTTCTTC.

This chain links TRBV10-2 with TRBJ2-5; tentative D call: TRBD1 (7 bases). The CDR3 runs to 14 residues. Trimming removed 6 bases from V and 5 bases from J, with 16 bases in between. The germline V gene encodes CDR1 WSHSY and CDR2 SAAADI. Here the CDR3 DNA reads TGCGCCAGCAGGGACAGGAGGGCTTGGGAGACCCAGTACTTC. Translated, it gives CASRDRRAWETQYF.

The chain carries TRBV27 and TRBJ2-7, with D possibly called TRBD1 or TRBD2 (5 bases each). Germline values: CDR1 MNHEY, CDR2 SMNVEV (reference sequence). The CDR3 has 18 residues. Trimming pared 6 bases from V and 0 bases from J, leaving 24 bases between. CDR3 DNA sequence: TGTGCCAGCAGCACCAATATTCCAGGGCTAGCTTACTCCTACGAGCAGTACTTC. This encodes CASSTNIPGLAYSYEQYF.

This clonotype showed up just a few times. The chain carries TRBV5-1 and TRBJ2-7; the match to TRBD1 covers 9 bases. V trimming: 5 bases; J trimming: 3 bases; junction bases outside the gene matches: 9. The CDR3 has 15 residues. Germline V gene lookup returns CDR1 SGHRS and CDR2 YFSETQ. The CDR3: CASRTVGTGNYEQYF. In nucleotides, the CDR3 is TGCGCCAGCAGAACCGTCGGGACAGGGAACTACGAGCAGTACTTC.

The chain joins TRBV7-2 to TRBJ2-2; no firm D call. V was trimmed by 0 bases and J by 3 bases, leaving 8 bases between them. From germline, CDR1 is SGHTA and CDR2 FQGNSA. This CDR3 has 15 residues. CDR3 residues: CASSLALSYTGELFF. The CDR3 DNA follows: TGTGCCAGCAGCTTAGCCCTTTCTTACACCGGGGAGCTGTTTTTT.